This TCR beta chain emerged from a study of blood T cell repertoires in COVID-19. Study at large: Material from acute and convalescent COVID-19 was sourced from the United States, Italy and Spain. Nucleic acid was either cDNA or gDNA, and it came from T cells, B-cell-depleted T cells, or PBMCs.

This CDR3 region has 13 residues. Germline V gene lookup returns CDR1 MNHEY and CDR2 SVGAGI. The V gene lost 4 bases and the J gene lost 6 bases, with 12 bases spanning the gap. In the source study's methods: Reference gene primers were amplified, and this amplification served to estimate nucleated cell counts. Assay used: immunoSEQ multiplex PCR; TCRdb lists only in-frame clones, some missing. D and trimming were read from the DNA, whereas the V and J calls and clone size are those reported in that table. Among 200,000 to 250,000 clones, approximately 84% were seen once, and the ten largest hold about 2.3%.

This chain links TRBV6-5 with TRBJ1-1, with a possible D match to TRBD1 (6 bases). The sequenced sample was peripheral blood. The sequence came from a woman aged 55-70 years with acute or convalescent COVID-19. The chain's CDR3 is CASSSTGTAEAFF. For the CDR3, the DNA is TGTGCCAGCAGTTCTACAGGGACCGCTGAAGCTTTCTTT.